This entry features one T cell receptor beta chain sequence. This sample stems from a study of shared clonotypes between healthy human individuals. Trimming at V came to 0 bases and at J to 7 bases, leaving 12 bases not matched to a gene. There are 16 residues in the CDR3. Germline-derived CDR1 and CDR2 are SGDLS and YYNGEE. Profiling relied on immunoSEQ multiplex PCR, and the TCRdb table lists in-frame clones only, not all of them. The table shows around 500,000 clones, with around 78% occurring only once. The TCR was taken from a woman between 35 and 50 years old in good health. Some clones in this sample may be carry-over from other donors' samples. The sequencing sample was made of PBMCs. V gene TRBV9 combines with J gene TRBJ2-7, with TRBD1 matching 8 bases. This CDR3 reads CASSVGLGQEKGEQYF. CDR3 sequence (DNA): TGTGCCAGCAGCGTAGGTCTGGGACAGGAGAAGGGGGAGCAGTACTTC.